The 28 T cell receptor beta chains below come from one sample, sequenced in a study of cytomegalovirus exposure and HLA in healthy donors. The primer mix had 60 Vbeta and 13 Jbeta primers. TCRdb's table, derived via immunoSEQ multiplex PCR, lists solely in-frame clones and lacks some. Of around 100,000 clones listed, 65% to 85% are singletons. Sequenced: PBMCs. These receptors all stem from a man aged 50-59 years in good health and CMV-seropositive.

This chain's CDR3 is CASSFGDRSDQPQHF. CDR3 sequence (DNA): TGCGCCAGCAGCTTTGGGGACAGGTCGGATCAGCCCCAGCATTTT. The V gene is TRBV5-1, the J gene TRBJ1-5, with 8 bases identical to TRBD1. Trimming cost V 2 bases and J 5 bases; bases outside gene matches: 6. Looked up from germline, CDR1 is SGHRS and CDR2 is YFSETQ. The CDR3 extends over 15 amino acids.

This clone was detected only a few times. This chain uses TRBV27 with TRBJ2-6; D call uncertain. Germline CDR1 reads MNHEY; CDR2 reads SMNVEV (reference sequence). The CDR3 has 19 residues. The V gene lost 7 bases and the J gene lost 0 bases, with 22 bases spanning the gap. CDR3 nucleotide sequence: TGTGCCAGCACTCGAGTTAACTTTGGGCCATTCTCTGGGGCCAACGTCCTGACTTTC. Protein: CASTRVNFGPFSGANVLTF.

With regard to this clone: Other DNA sequences in the same sample also yield this CDR3. V and J are TRBV28 and TRBJ2-5; the match to TRBD2 covers 11 bases. Germline V CDR1 and CDR2: MDHEN, SYDVKM. The length of the CDR3 is 15 residues. V lost 6 bases, J lost 2 bases, and 5 bases stayed unmatched. This CDR3 reads CASSRLAGGQETQYF. The CDR3 DNA reads as TGTGCCAGCAGCAGGCTAGCGGGAGGACAAGAGACCCAGTACTTC.

This rearrangement joins TRBV30 to TRBJ2-7; D remains ambiguous. Trimming pared 2 bases from V and 7 bases from J, leaving 9 bases between. Germline CDR1 is GTSNPN and CDR2 is SVGIG (reference sequence). This CDR3 has 11 residues. The CDR3 reads CAWSNPIEQYF. In nucleotides, the CDR3 is TGTGCCTGGAGTAACCCTATTGAGCAGTACTTC. Using reference TRBV30 and TRBJ2-7 for the parts outside the CDR3, the full variable domain is SQTIHQWPATLVQPVGSPLSLECTVEGTSNPNLYWYRQAAGRGLQLLFYSVGIGQISSEVPQNLSASRPQDRQFILSSKKLLLSDSGFYLCAWSNPIEQYFGPGTRLTVT.

V usage is TRBV7-6 and J usage is TRBJ2-7; D unclear. Germline-derived CDR1 and CDR2 are SGHVS and FNYEAQ. Trimming removed 5 bases at V and 5 bases at J, with 16 bases between. The CDR3 runs to 14 residues. CDR3 region: CASSPRVGNDEQYF. The CDR3, as DNA: TGTGCCAGCAGCCCCCGGGTCGGCAACGACGAGCAGTACTTC.

This clone was seen more than once but under ten times. CDR3 sequence (DNA): TGTGCCAGCAGTTTATGGACGGGAGGGGGTTACAATGAGCAGTTCTTC. This codes for CASSLWTGGGYNEQFF. This chain links TRBV28 with TRBJ2-1; 8 bases line up with TRBD2. CDR3 length: 16 amino acids. CDR1 is MDHEN, CDR2 SYDVKM, per germline. The V segment lost 0 bases and the J segment 4 bases; nucleotides outside the gene matches: 5.

The V and J genes are TRBV2 and TRBJ2-1; 9 positions agree with TRBD1. V was clipped by 2 bases and J by 14 bases; unmatched bases: 7. Germline values: CDR1 SNHLY, CDR2 FYNNEI. There are 13 residues in the CDR3. The CDR3 sequence is CASSESGTGKEFF. CDR3 coding DNA: TGTGCCAGCAGTGAATCTGGGACAGGGAAGGAGTTCTTC.

V is TRBV30 and J is TRBJ1-2; TRBD1 aligns across 8 bases. Looked up from germline, CDR1 is GTSNPN and CDR2 is SVGIG (reference sequence). The V and J ends lost 0 bases and 4 bases, in that order; junction bases with no gene match: 7. The CDR3 contains 15 residues. DNA for the CDR3: TGTGCCTGGAGTGTGGGGCAGGGGGCCTTCTATGGCTACACCTTC. This translates into CAWSVGQGAFYGYTF.

The gene calls are TRBV29-1 and TRBJ2-7, with 8 bases that match TRBD2. Germline CDR1 and CDR2: SQVTM and ANQGSEA. V dropped 7 bases and J dropped 1; count of bases not matched to a gene: 12. The CDR3 loop spans 15 amino acids. The CDR3 loop reads CSERGRLASSYEQYF. Written as DNA, the CDR3 is TGCAGCGAACGGGGGAGACTAGCGTCTTCCTACGAGCAGTACTTC.

This clone was detected only a few times. The chain joins TRBV15 to TRBJ2-3, with a possible D match to TRBD2 (5 bases). Per the germline V gene, CDR1 is LNHNV and CDR2 is YYDKDF (reference sequence). V was trimmed by 3 bases and J by 0 bases, leaving 13 bases between them. The CDR3 runs to 16 residues. CDR3 sequence: CATSSRIAISTDTQYF. For the CDR3, the DNA is TGTGCCACCAGCAGCAGAATAGCGATCAGCACAGATACGCAGTATTTT. The variable domain in full, with the rest retrieved from reference TRBV15 and TRBJ2-3, is DAMVIQNPRYQVTQFGKPVTLSCSQTLNHNVMYWYQQKSSQAPKLLFHYYDKDFNNEADTPDNFQSRRPNTSFCFLDIRSPGLGDTAMYLCATSSRIAISTDTQYFGPGTRLTVL.

This clone was counted between two and nine times. The V and J genes are TRBV4-3 and TRBJ1-2; tentatively, D is TRBD1 (6 bases). With 0 bases removed from V and 7 bases from J, the gap between germline ends came to 15 bases. From germline, CDR1 is LGHNA and CDR2 YSLEER. This CDR3 has 15 residues. CDR3 DNA sequence: TGCGCCAGCAGCCAAGACCAGGGGTTGTATGGTGGCTACACCTTC. This sequence encodes CASSQDQGLYGGYTF.

V and J are TRBV5-6 and TRBJ2-1; 7 bases fit TRBD1. Germline V gene lookup returns CDR1 SGHDT and CDR2 YYEEEE. With V trimmed by 4 bases and J by 4 bases, 11 bases remained unmatched. This CDR3 has 16 residues. The CDR3: CASSPTIRTGYNEQFF. In DNA form, the CDR3 reads TGTGCCAGCAGCCCTACCATCCGGACAGGTTACAATGAGCAGTTCTTC.

A word on this clone: The junction departs from germline at one end; a sequencing error may be responsible. The rearrangement joins TRBV6-1 to TRBJ2-1; D perhaps matches TRBD2 (5 bases). This CDR3 is 17 amino acids long. From germline, CDR1 is MNHNS and CDR2 SASEGT. The CDR3 sequence is CASSVQKGGRSYNAQFF. CDR3 DNA sequence: TGTGCCAGCAGTGTTCAGAAAGGAGGACGCTCCTACAATGCGCAGTTCTTC.

CDR3 amino acids: CASSLDGRAYNEQFF. The DNA of the CDR3 is TGTGCCAGCAGCTTGGACGGGAGGGCGTACAATGAGCAGTTCTTC. The genes are TRBV5-4 and TRBJ2-1; TRBD2 matches at 8 bases. Germline CDR1 reads SGHNT; CDR2 reads YYREEE (reference sequence). The CDR3 is made up of 15 amino acids. J gave up 4 bases and V 0 bases, and 3 bases lay outside the gene matches.

The V call is TRBV28, the J call TRBJ2-1; D is possibly TRBD2 (6 bases). Germline CDR1 MDHEN, CDR2 SYDVKM. This CDR3 spans 15 amino acids. V dropped 3 bases and J dropped 5 bases, with 14 bases sitting between them. CDR3 nucleotide sequence: TGTGCCAGCAGTTTGCTGGGACTGACGAACAATGAGCAGTTCTTC. Its translation: CASSLLGLTNNEQFF. The full variable domain, with the rest looked up from reference TRBV28 and TRBJ2-1, is DVKVTQSSRYLVKRTGEKVFLECVQDMDHENMFWYRQDPGLGLRLIYFSYDVKMKEKGDIPEGYSVSREKKERFSLILESASTNQTSMYLCASSLLGLTNNEQFFGPGTRLTVL.

The chain joins TRBV5-1 to TRBJ2-1; TRBD1 agrees at 10 bases. Losses at the gene ends were 2 bases for V and 5 bases for J; bases not matched to a gene: 7. CDR1 SGHRS and CDR2 YFSETQ come from the germline V gene. CDR3 length: 16 residues. The DNA for the CDR3 is TGCGCCAGCAGCTTTGATCCGGGACAGGGGAACAATGAGCAGTTCTTC. As protein: CASSFDPGQGNNEQFF.

The gene calls are TRBV21-1 and TRBJ1-6; whether TRBD1, the table's D call, matches the DNA was not checked. TRBV21-1 constitutes a pseudogene. CDR3 size: 16 residues. The CDR3 spells CASSKKTNSHNSPLHF. The CDR3 DNA is TGTGCCAGCAGCAAAAAGACAAACAGCCATAATTCACCCCTCCACTTT.

This clone came up once. This chain links TRBV19 with TRBJ2-2, with 11 nucleotides matching TRBD1. J lost 6 bases, V lost 8 bases, and 5 bases had no gene match. This CDR3 spans 14 amino acids. Germline loops: CDR1 LNHDA, CDR2 SQIVND (reference sequence). The DNA for the CDR3 is TGTGCCAGTTCACGGACAGGGGGCGCCGGGGAGCTGTTTTTT. This gives the protein CASSRTGGAGELFF. The full variable domain, with the rest looked up from reference TRBV19 and TRBJ2-2, is DGGITQSPKYLFRKEGQNVTLSCEQNLNHDAMYWYRQDPGQGLRLIYYSQIVNDFQKGDIAEGYSVSREKKESFPLTVTSAQKNPTAFYLCASSRTGGAGELFFGEGSRLTVL.

The V gene is TRBV19, the J gene TRBJ1-1; 9 nucleotides agree with TRBD1. The CDR3 length is 13 residues. The junction had 9 bases not matched to a gene; V was cut back by 10 bases and J by 6 bases. Germline V gene lookup returns CDR1 LNHDA and CDR2 SQIVND (reference sequence). The chain's CDR3 is CATGQGGFAEAFF. The CDR3 DNA is TGTGCCACGGGACAGGGTGGTTTCGCTGAAGCTTTCTTT.

The gene calls are TRBV6-5 and TRBJ1-6; D remains unclear. This CDR3 is 13 amino acids long. Germline V gene data show CDR1 as MNHEY and CDR2 as SVGAGI. Trimming cost V 0 bases and J 8 bases, with 5 bases left between them. The CDR3, as DNA: TGTGCCAGCAGTTACTCGGAGGATTCACCCCTCCACTTT. Protein sequence: CASSYSEDSPLHF.

The CDR3 bases are TGTGCCAGTTCTAGCGGGAGGAATAGTTACGAGCAGTACTTC. It is translated as CASSSGRNSYEQYF. The J gene is TRBJ2-7, the V gene TRBV19, with 11 bases lining up with TRBD2. The V and J ends lost 8 bases and 4 bases, in that order; junction bases with no gene match: 7. The CDR3 is made up of 14 amino acids. Germline V gives CDR1 LNHDA, CDR2 SQIVND (reference sequence).

The J gene is TRBJ2-2, the V gene TRBV6-1, with 7 bases fitting TRBD1. The junction had 5 bases not matched to a gene; V was cut back by 8 bases and J by 2 bases. This CDR3 has 14 residues. Germline V CDR1 and CDR2: MNHNS, SASEGT. The DNA for the CDR3 is TGTGCCAGCCACCGGGACAGTAACACCGGGGAGCTGTTTTTT. It codes for CASHRDSNTGELFF.

J is TRBJ1-1 and V is TRBV28; D is unresolved. The CDR3 runs 14 residues. Trimming left V 3 bases short and J 1 base short, with 9 bases between. Germline V gene data show CDR1 as MDHEN and CDR2 as SYDVKM. CDR3 nucleotides: TGTGCCAGCAGTTTCGAGGGCCCGAACACTGAAGCTTTCTTT. Its translation: CASSFEGPNTEAFF.

The count of this clone is one. The chain combines TRBV7-9 with TRBJ2-7, with 7 positions matching TRBD1. Trimming removed 1 base from V and 4 bases from J; junction bases left unmatched: 7. The CDR3 is 15 amino acids. Germline V CDR1 and CDR2: SEHNR, FQNEAQ (reference sequence). The CDR3 sequence is CASSLEGQLNYEQYF. The CDR3 coding sequence is TGTGCCAGCAGCTTAGAGGGACAGCTCAATTACGAGCAGTACTTC.

The chain is built from TRBV19 and TRBJ2-3; the match to TRBD1 covers 8 bases. The J segment lost 3 bases and the V segment lost 4 bases, leaving 6 bases of the junction unmatched. This CDR3 region has 15 residues. The germline CDR1 and CDR2 sequences are LNHDA and SQIVND (reference sequence). The CDR3 region is CASSTGQARTDTQYF. The DNA of the CDR3 is TGTGCCAGTAGTACGGGACAGGCCCGGACAGATACGCAGTATTTT.

V is TRBV2 and J is TRBJ1-3, with D possibly matching TRBD1 (6 bases). Germline V gives CDR1 SNHLY, CDR2 FYNNEI. Trimming removed 5 bases from V and 8 bases from J, with 13 bases in between. The CDR3 is 13 amino acids. The CDR3 DNA sequence: TGTGCCAGCAGTTCACAGGGCATCGACACCATATATTTT. This encodes CASSSQGIDTIYF.

This clone was seen a handful of times. This chain links TRBV28 with TRBJ2-7, with TRBD1 as a possible D gene (5 bases). Trimming took 6 bases from V and 0 from J, leaving 12 bases between them. The germline gives CDR1 MDHEN, CDR2 SYDVKM. The CDR3 extends over 14 amino acids. In nucleotides, the CDR3 is TGTGCCAGCAGCCGACCAGGGAACTCCTACGAGCAGTACTTC. The encoded protein is CASSRPGNSYEQYF.

CDR3 amino acids: CASTLLLSGRASEQFF. The CDR3 nucleotides read TGTGCCAGTACCTTACTGTTGAGCGGGAGGGCCAGTGAGCAGTTCTTC. This rearrangement joins TRBV19 to TRBJ2-1, with 10 bases lining up with TRBD2. The V gene's germline CDR1 is LNHDA and CDR2 SQIVND (reference sequence). V lost 7 bases and J lost 9; bases outside the gene matches: 15. The CDR3 spans 16 residues.